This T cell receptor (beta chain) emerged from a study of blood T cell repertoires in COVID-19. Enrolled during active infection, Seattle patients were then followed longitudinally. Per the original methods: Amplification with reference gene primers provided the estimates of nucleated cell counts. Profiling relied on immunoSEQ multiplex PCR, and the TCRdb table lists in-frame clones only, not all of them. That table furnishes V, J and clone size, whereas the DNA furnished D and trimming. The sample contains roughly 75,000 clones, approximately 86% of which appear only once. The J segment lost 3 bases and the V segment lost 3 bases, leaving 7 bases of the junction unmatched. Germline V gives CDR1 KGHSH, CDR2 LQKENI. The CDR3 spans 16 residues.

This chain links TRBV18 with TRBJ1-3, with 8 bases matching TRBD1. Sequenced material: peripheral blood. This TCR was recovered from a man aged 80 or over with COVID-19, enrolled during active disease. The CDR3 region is CASSPNRGTNGNTIYF. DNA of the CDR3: TGTGCCAGCTCACCCAACAGGGGGACGAATGGAAACACCATATATTTT.